This entry lists 2 T cell receptor beta chains sequenced from one sample in a study of cytomegalovirus exposure and HLA in healthy donors. Primers: 60 Vbeta forward and 13 Jbeta reverse. The assay was immunoSEQ multiplex PCR, and TCRdb's table has in-frame clones only and misses some. Here the sample spans fewer than 200,000 clones, approximately 80% being singletons. Sequenced sample: PBMCs. The receptors stem from a woman in her forties or fifties in good health and CMV-seropositive.

This sequence joins TRBV15 and TRBJ2-7, with TRBD2 identical over 8 bases. Germline lookup yields CDR1 LNHNV and CDR2 YYDKDF (reference sequence). This CDR3 is 14 amino acids long. V trimming: 3 bases; J trimming: 0 bases; junction bases outside the gene matches: 1. The CDR3, as DNA: TGTGCCACCAGCAGTACTAGCGGCTCCTACGAGCAGTACTTC. Protein product: CATSSTSGSYEQYF.

The chain recombines TRBV6-5 with TRBJ2-7; D perhaps matches TRBD1 (6 bases). This CDR3 region has 13 residues. Germline V gives CDR1 MNHEY, CDR2 SVGAGI. Deletions cut 6 bases from V and 3 bases from J, with 12 bases between. CDR3 region: CASREDRNYEQYF. The CDR3 region has the DNA TGTGCCAGCAGGGAAGACAGGAACTACGAGCAGTACTTC.